These 8 T cell receptor beta chains share one sample of origin, sequenced in a study of PD-1 blockade in mismatch repair-deficient tumors. Clones were sequenced by immunoSEQ multiplex PCR, and TCRdb holds only the in-frame ones, with some missing. The table has more than 40,000 clones, around 85% seen once. This specimen consisted of peripheral blood, obtained less than 21 weeks after starting pembrolizumab. These receptor sequences come from an adult with mismatch repair-deficient cancer.

The rearrangement uses TRBV5-4 and TRBJ2-7; 9 bases are shared with TRBD2. Germline V gene sequence: CDR1 SGHNT, CDR2 YYREEE (reference sequence). The length of the CDR3 is 16 residues. V was pared by 4 bases and J by 6 bases, with 14 bases of the junction left unmatched. The CDR3 coding sequence is TGTGCCAGCAGCCCCTATAGCGGGAGAACCTCTAGCGAGCAGTACTTC. Its protein product is CASSPYSGRTSSEQYF.

V gene TRBV6-5 combines with J gene TRBJ2-7; 9 nucleotides match TRBD2. The CDR3 contains 14 residues. The J segment lost 4 bases and the V segment lost 6 bases, leaving 7 bases of the junction unmatched. Germline values: CDR1 MNHEY, CDR2 SVGAGI. Here the CDR3 DNA reads TGTGCCAGCAGCTTAAGACTAGCGGAATACGAGCAGTACTTC. Its protein is CASSLRLAEYEQYF.

The V call is TRBV5-1, the J call TRBJ2-7; 10 bases match TRBD2. The CDR3 totals 15 residues. CDR1 is SGHRS, CDR2 YFSETQ, per germline. With V trimmed by 4 bases and J by 2 bases, 6 bases remained unmatched. The DNA for the CDR3 is TGCGCCAGCAGCCCACTAGCGGGACCTACCTACGAGCAGTACTTC. Encoded protein: CASSPLAGPTYEQYF.

This clone was counted a single time. The chain couples TRBV5-1 to TRBJ2-7; D is undetermined. The germline gives CDR1 SGHRS, CDR2 YFSETQ. The CDR3 totals 15 residues. With 2 bases removed from V and 0 bases from J, the gap between germline ends came to 12 bases. This CDR3 is CASSFATLSSYEQYF. DNA for the CDR3: TGCGCCAGCAGCTTTGCAACATTGAGCTCCTACGAGCAGTACTTC. Supplemented by reference TRBV5-1 and TRBJ2-7, the full variable domain reads KAGVTQTPRYLIKTRGQQVTLSCSPISGHRSVSWYQQTPGQGLQFLFEYFSETQRNKGNFPGRFSGRQFSNSRSEMNVSTLELGDSALYLCASSFATLSSYEQYFGPGTRLTVT.

The chain carries TRBV4-2 and TRBJ2-7, with 10 bases aligning to TRBD2. CDR1 and CDR2 from the germline V gene are LGHNA and YNFKEQ. The V gene end was trimmed by 4 bases and the J gene end by 3 bases; junction bases not matched to a gene: 6. This CDR3 has 15 amino acids. CDR3 sequence reads: CASSPPGLAVYEQYF. Here the CDR3 DNA reads TGTGCCAGCAGCCCCCCTGGACTAGCGGTCTACGAGCAGTACTTC.

This clone ranks as medium-sized (0.01 to 0.1%). CDR3: CASSRKRDHNEQFF. Written as DNA, the CDR3 is TGTGCCAGCAGCCGAAAGCGGGACCACAATGAGCAGTTCTTC. This chain connects TRBV7-8 to TRBJ2-1; TRBD2 aligns across 7 bases. This CDR3 region has 14 residues. Germline CDR1 is SGHVS and CDR2 is FQNEAQ. J lost 5 bases, V lost 5 bases, and 6 bases had no gene match.

This clone has a handful of counts. The chain couples TRBV7-2 to TRBJ1-5, with no clear D. The CDR3 runs 12 residues. Germline loops: CDR1 SGHTA, CDR2 FQGNSA. V lost 1 base to trimming and J lost 7 bases, with 5 bases between them. The CDR3 DNA follows: TGTGCCAGCAGCTTAGTCTTACAGCCCCAGCATTTT. Encoded protein: CASSLVLQPQHF. The entire variable domain, with the rest obtained from reference TRBV7-2 and TRBJ1-5, is as follows: GAGVSQSPSNKVTEKGKDVELRCDPISGHTALYWYRQSLGQGLEFLIYFQGNSAPDKSGLPSDRFSAERTGGSVSTLTIQRTQQEDSAVYLCASSLVLQPQHFGDGTRLSIL.

The J gene is TRBJ2-3, the V gene TRBV28, with D possibly being TRBD2 (6 bases). CDR1 is MDHEN, CDR2 SYDVKM, per germline. The CDR3 totals 14 residues. V lost 4 bases and J 5 bases, leaving 13 bases between the germline ends. The CDR3 spells CASSSGEWLDTQYF. The CDR3 DNA is TGTGCCAGCAGTTCGGGAGAGTGGCTAGATACGCAGTATTTT. The whole variable domain, remainder taken from reference TRBV28 and TRBJ2-3, is DVKVTQSSRYLVKRTGEKVFLECVQDMDHENMFWYRQDPGLGLRLIYFSYDVKMKEKGDIPEGYSVSREKKERFSLILESASTNQTSMYLCASSSGEWLDTQYFGPGTRLTVL.